This TCR beta chain came from a study of regulatory dendritic cells for organ transplantation. Study-wide results and limits: The authors noted considerable between-person heterogeneity in alloreactive memory CD8+ cells. Memory CD8+ T cells were the most oligoclonal; naive cells were highly diverse. Memory CD8+ clonal expansion seemed more limited with regulatory than mature dendritic cells.

The V gene end was trimmed by 5 bases and the J gene end by 7 bases; junction bases not matched to a gene: 11. CDR1 is LGHNT and CDR2 is FRNRAP in the germline V gene. CDR3 size: 17 residues. TCRdb's table, derived via immunoSEQ multiplex PCR, lists solely in-frame clones and lacks some. The table has over 20,000 clones, 60% to 80% seen once. CD4+ or CD8+ T cells were sorted as naive CD45RA+ or memory CD45RO+. On this clone itself: Its antigen is undetermined.

The sequenced material came from memory CD4+ T cells from blood. Subset given: CD45RO+ memory T cells. The clonotype was recovered from a human donor in good health. V and J are TRBV12-5 and TRBJ2-1; 13 bases line up with TRBD2. CDR3 residues: CASGPGTSGVRVNEQFF. CDR3 nucleotide sequence: TGTGCTAGTGGTCCGGGGACTAGCGGGGTTAGGGTTAATGAGCAGTTCTTC.